This entry lists 9 T cell receptor beta chains sequenced from one sample in a study of cytomegalovirus exposure and HLA in healthy donors. This PCR relied on a set of 60 Vbeta primers and 13 Jbeta primers. Generated by immunoSEQ multiplex PCR, the TCRdb table keeps only in-frame clones and is missing some. This table has fewer than 200,000 clones, roughly 9.5% appearing once. What was sequenced was PBMCs. All receptors come from a woman under 40 in good health and CMV-seropositive.

DNA of the CDR3: TGTGCCAGCAGTTTATTTTCCCACCGGTACGAGCAGTACTTC. Amino acids: CASSLFSHRYEQYF. This chain links TRBV27 with TRBJ2-7, with no clear D. The length of the CDR3 is 14 residues. CDR1 and CDR2 from the germline V gene are MNHEY and SMNVEV (reference sequence). Trimming stripped 1 base from V and 4 bases from J, with 11 bases between.

Only a few counts were recorded for this clone. The chain employs TRBV7-9 and TRBJ2-7; 8 bases agree with TRBD2. The trim removed 1 base at V and 2 bases at J, leaving 1 base unmatched. The CDR3 length is 14 residues. Germline loops: CDR1 SEHNR, CDR2 FQNEAQ (reference sequence). The CDR3 nucleotides read TGTGCCAGCAGCTTAGGTAGCGGGACCTACGAGCAGTACTTC. Its protein is CASSLGSGTYEQYF.

This clone was counted between two and nine times. The chain employs TRBV19 and TRBJ1-4; TRBD1 agrees at 8 bases. This CDR3 has 16 amino acids. Germline CDR1 reads LNHDA; CDR2 reads SQIVND (reference sequence). CDR3 loop: CATPGGRGLLNEKLFF. CDR3 sequence (DNA): TGTGCGACCCCGGGGGGCAGGGGGCTACTAAATGAAAAACTGTTTTTT.

This chain links TRBV2 with TRBJ2-7, with 9 nucleotides matching TRBD2. The trim removed 6 bases at V and 0 bases at J, leaving 3 bases unmatched. Germline CDR1 and CDR2: SNHLY and FYNNEI. This CDR3 has 14 amino acids. For the CDR3, the DNA is TGTGCCAGCAGACCGGGACTAGCCTCCTACGAGCAGTACTTC. Its protein product is CASRPGLASYEQYF.

This clone was seen a handful of times. The chain recombines TRBV2 with TRBJ1-5, with 7 bases fitting TRBD1. Unmatched junction bases numbered 7, after V lost 6 bases and J lost 2 bases. CDR1 is SNHLY, CDR2 FYNNEI, per germline. This CDR3 spans 15 amino acids. For the CDR3, the DNA is TGTGCCAGCAGCGGGGACAGACCGGGCAATCAGCCCCAGCATTTT. It encodes CASSGDRPGNQPQHF.

The V gene is TRBV18, the J gene TRBJ1-5; 7 nucleotides align to TRBD1. Germline CDR1 is KGHSH and CDR2 is LQKENI. Losses at the gene ends were 4 bases for V and 0 bases for J; bases not matched to a gene: 9. The CDR3 is 17 residues long. CDR3 protein: CASSRGGQADSNQPQHF. DNA of the CDR3: TGTGCCAGCTCACGCGGAGGACAGGCCGATAGCAATCAGCCCCAGCATTTT. Based on the CDR3 plus reference TRBV18 and TRBJ1-5, the full variable domain is NAGVMQNPRHLVRRRGQEARLRCSPMKGHSHVYWYRQLPEEGLKFMVYLQKENIIDESGMPKERFSAEFPKEGPSILRIQQVVRGDSAAYFCASSRGGQADSNQPQHFGDGTRLSIL.

This clone was seen a few times. J is TRBJ2-2 and V is TRBV5-1; D gene uncertain. This CDR3 is built from 14 residues. V shed 0 bases and J shed 4 bases, with 7 bases lying between them. Germline CDR1 is SGHRS and CDR2 is YFSETQ. In nucleotides, the CDR3 is TGCGCCAGCAGCTTGGGAGAGATCACCGGGGAGCTGTTTTTT. Encoded protein: CASSLGEITGELFF.

The table lists this clone with a few counts. This chain uses TRBV15 with TRBJ1-1; D gene uncertain. V was cut by 1 base and J by 0 bases, with 12 bases left in between. This CDR3 spans 16 amino acids. Germline CDR1 LNHNV, CDR2 YYDKDF (reference sequence). CDR3 bases: TGTGCCACCAGCAGAGGGATGGGCCAGATGAACACTGAAGCTTTCTTT. Amino acids: CATSRGMGQMNTEAFF.

This sequence joins TRBV13 and TRBJ2-1; the D gene is possibly TRBD2 (5 bases). V shed 4 bases and J shed 15 bases, with 19 bases lying between them. This CDR3 region has 13 residues. Germline CDR1 and CDR2: PRHDT and FYEKMQ (reference sequence). The CDR3 region has the DNA TGTGCCAGCAGCTCCTTATTGGACTCCGCGGCGTTCTTC. Amino acids: CASSSLLDSAAFF.